These T cell receptor beta chains were read from a single sample in a study of identical twins. TCRdb fed the 5' RACE reads into MiXCR, producing one record per CDR3 protein. Counted here are approximately 700,000 distinct CDR3 sequences, around a sixth occurring once; the ten biggest clones make up roughly 13%. These same records also appear under a second study, on T cells expressing NK-cell markers.

Source material: PBMCs. The origin of the receptors is a young woman in good health. The CDR3 runs from the conserved cysteine through the conserved F or W. The D gene is left open where the match is weak. The size of a clone is reported for some rows only, either as once, few or many, or as a class for expanded clones.

size	V	D	J	length	DNA	CDR3
NA	TRBV7-9	NA	TRBJ2-2	15	TGTGCCAGCAGCACGGTTGTCGAGAACACCGGGGAGCTGTTTTTT	CASSTVVENTGELFF
NA	TRBV5-1	NA	TRBJ1-1	11	TGCGCCAGCAGCTTGGACAAAAAAGCTTTCTTT	CASSLDKKAFF
few	TRBV27	NA	TRBJ2-7	13	TGTGCCAGCTCGAAGGGGATCCCCTACGAGCAGTACTTC	CASSKGIPYEQYF
few	TRBV18	TRBD1	TRBJ1-2	16	TGTGCCAGCTCACCAGCTGAAGGGGACAGGGGTAGTGGCTACACCTTC	CASSPAEGDRGSGYTF
NA	TRBV5-1	NA	TRBJ2-7	14	TGCGCCAGCAGCTTGCCAGGGGCATCGGTCGAGCAGTACTTC	CASSLPGASVEQYF
many	TRBV20-1	NA	TRBJ2-7	11	TGCAGTGCAAAAATGGGGCCCGGGCAGTACTTC	CSAKMGPGQYF
NA	TRBV18	TRBD2	TRBJ2-1	16	TGTGCCAGCTCCCGTCAGACTAGCGGGAGCTGGAATGAGCAGTTCTTC	CASSRQTSGSWNEQFF
NA	TRBV20-1	NA	TRBJ2-5	11	TGCAGTGCTAGAGAAAGCGAGACCCAGTACTTC	CSARESETQYF
NA	TRBV10-3	TRBD1	TRBJ2-2	15	TGTGCCATCACCTATGGGACAGGGGGCACCGGGGAGCTGTTTTTT	CAITYGTGGTGELFF
NA	TRBV7-2	TRBD2	TRBJ2-1	17	TGTGCCAGCAGCCCGTTAGTCGCCGGACTAGGGAACAATGAGCAGTTCTTC	CASSPLVAGLGNNEQFF
few	TRBV3-1	TRBD1	TRBJ1-1	12	TGTGCCAGCAGAAACAGGGGGACTGAAGCTTTCTTT	CASRNRGTEAFF
NA	TRBV6-1	NA	TRBJ1-1	15	TGTGCCAGCGGAGAACAGGGAATCGGGAACACTGAAGCTTTCTTT	CASGEQGIGNTEAFF
few	TRBV12-3/TRBV12-4	NA	TRBJ2-4	22	TGTGCCAGCAGTTTAGGAACCGGGACGGCGACGTCAGTGAGCCTAGCCAAAAACATTCAGTACTTC	CASSLGTGTATSVSLAKNIQYF
few	TRBV2	TRBD2	TRBJ2-1	13	TGTGCCGGCCAGAGGACTAGCGGGCATGAGCAGTTCTTC	CAGQRTSGHEQFF
few	TRBV29-1	TRBD2	TRBJ2-5	13	TGCAGCGTTGCTGCGGGAGGGCCCGGGACCCAGTACTTC	CSVAAGGPGTQYF
few	TRBV7-2	NA	TRBJ2-3	16	TGTGCCAGCAGCTTAGCGCAGCGACCTAGCACAGATACGCAGTATTTT	CASSLAQRPSTDTQYF
many	TRBV12-3/TRBV12-4	NA	TRBJ1-5	13	TGTGCCAGCGGAGGGACGAGCAATCAGCCCCAGCATTTT	CASGGTSNQPQHF
many	TRBV12-3/TRBV12-4	TRBD1	TRBJ2-7	14	TGTGCCAGCAGCGAACAGGGGGCCACCTACGAGCAGTACTTC	CASSEQGATYEQYF
NA	TRBV20-1	NA	TRBJ2-7	14	TGCAGTGCGGGGGGACGGCCATCCTCCTACGAGCAGTACTTC	CSAGGRPSSYEQYF
few	TRBV10-1	NA	TRBJ2-1	14	TGCGCCAGCAGTGAGTCGACTCCTAAAGGGGGGCAGTTCTTC	CASSESTPKGGQFF
NA	TRBV3-1	NA	TRBJ2-7	13	TGTGCCAGCAGCCAACAGCCCCCCTACGAGCAGTACTTC	CASSQQPPYEQYF
few	TRBV10-1	TRBD2	TRBJ2-7	15	TGCGCCAGCAGTGAGGGAACTAGCGGGAGCGATGAGCAGTACTTC	CASSEGTSGSDEQYF
NA	TRBV29-1	NA	TRBJ1-1	13	TGCAGCGTTGAGGGGGGCTCCCGAGGGGAAGCTTTCTTT	CSVEGGSRGEAFF
NA	TRBV20-1	NA	TRBJ2-2	17	TGCAGTGCTCGGGCCTCGAGAAATATCGCGAACACCGGGGAGCTGTTTTTT	CSARASRNIANTGELFF
NA	TRBV29-1	NA	TRBJ2-3	15	TGCAGCGCCAGGGGGGCGGGGGGCCCCACAGATACGCAGTATTTT	CSARGAGGPTDTQYF
NA	TRBV12-3/TRBV12-4	NA	TRBJ2-1	17	TGTGCCAGCAGTTTAGCGAGAGGGGGGCTTAACTACAATGAGCAGTTCTTC	CASSLARGGLNYNEQFF
few	TRBV9	NA	TRBJ2-7	13	TGTGCCAGCAGCGCCTCGCCAGGGCACGAGCAGTACTTC	CASSASPGHEQYF
many	TRBV4-2	TRBD2	TRBJ2-4	18	TGTGCCAGCAGCCAAGCGGTAGCGGGTGAACTAGCCAAAAACATTCAGTACTTC	CASSQAVAGELAKNIQYF
NA	TRBV3-1	TRBD2	TRBJ2-1	17	TGTGCCAGCAGCCCAACCTTACTAGCGGGGGGGCCCGGGGAGCAGTTCTTC	CASSPTLLAGGPGEQFF
few	TRBV10-1	NA	TRBJ2-3	15	TGCGCCAGCAGTGAGTCGGGTAGCGCCACAGATACGCAGTATTTT	CASSESGSATDTQYF
many	TRBV20-1	NA	TRBJ2-7	16	TGCAGTGCTAGAGATCGGGGCGGTACCCCCTCCTACGAGCAGTACTTC	CSARDRGGTPSYEQYF
NA	TRBV20-1	TRBD1	TRBJ1-1	13	TGCAGTGCTAGGATTTCTTCGGGACAGGGCATCTTCTTT	CSARISSGQGIFF
few	TRBV12-3/TRBV12-4	TRBD1	TRBJ1-2	14	TGTGCCAGCAGTAGATCCGGGACAGAAAGCGGCTACACCTTC	CASSRSGTESGYTF
NA	TRBV10-1	TRBD2	TRBJ2-1	14	TGCGCCAGCAGTAAAAGCGGGGGGGCCCGTGAGCAGTTCTTC	CASSKSGGAREQFF
NA	TRBV12-3/TRBV12-4	TRBD2	TRBJ2-1	18	TGTGCCAGCAGGGGGGTGAATCTAGCGGGAGCCGCCTACAATGAGCAGTTCTTC	CASRGVNLAGAAYNEQFF
many	TRBV12-3/TRBV12-4	TRBD2	TRBJ2-7	14	TGTGCCAGCAGTCCACTAGCGGGAGACTACGAGCAGTACTTC	CASSPLAGDYEQYF
NA	TRBV20-1	TRBD2	TRBJ2-7	13	TGCAGTGCTACAGCGGGAGGGCCAATCGAGCAGTACTTC	CSATAGGPIEQYF
NA	TRBV5-1	NA	TRBJ2-5	13	TGCGCCAGCAACGAGGAGGGACAAGAGACCCAGTACTTC	CASNEEGQETQYF
few	TRBV7-9	TRBD2	TRBJ2-4	13	TGTGCCAGCAGCCCTCTAGCGGCTAACATTCAGTACTTC	CASSPLAANIQYF
few	TRBV7-7	NA	TRBJ2-1	14	TGTGCCAGCAGCTTAAGTTACGGGAACAATGAGCAGTTCTTC	CASSLSYGNNEQFF
few	TRBV20-1	NA	TRBJ2-1	14	TGCAGTGCTAGAGATCGGAGGGGCCACAATGAGCAGTTCTTC	CSARDRRGHNEQFF
few	TRBV6-5	NA	TRBJ1-4	15	TGTGCCAGCAGTTACTCGCTTAGTCCAGGTGAAAAACTGTTTTTT	CASSYSLSPGEKLFF
many	TRBV20-1	NA	TRBJ1-2	11	TGCAGTGCTAGTTCAGGGGATGGCTACACCTTC	CSASSGDGYTF
few	TRBV18	NA	TRBJ2-3	14	TGTGCCAGCTCACCTGAGTTGGGTACAGATACGCAGTATTTT	CASSPELGTDTQYF
few	TRBV10-3	NA	TRBJ2-1	15	TGTGCCATCAGTGAGTCCACAGGGAGGTTGAATGAGCAGTTCTTC	CAISESTGRLNEQFF
NA	TRBV10-1	TRBD2	TRBJ2-1	15	TGCGCCAGCAGGTCGACTAGCAGCTCCTACAATGAGCAGTTCTTC	CASRSTSSSYNEQFF
NA	TRBV5-1	NA	TRBJ1-1	14	TGCGCCAGCAGCTCAGATCGCGGTGGCACTGAAGCTTTCTTT	CASSSDRGGTEAFF
NA	TRBV20-1	NA	TRBJ1-2	12	TGCAGTGCTAGGAAAGCCAACTATGGCTACACCTTC	CSARKANYGYTF
NA	TRBV12-3/TRBV12-4	NA	TRBJ1-5	15	TGTGCCAGCAGTGTCGGACAAAGGGGCAATCAGCCCCAGCATTTT	CASSVGQRGNQPQHF
few	TRBV20-1	NA	TRBJ2-3	18	TGCAGTGCTAGAGGATATTCCCCGAGACAGGACCGGGAGGATACGCAGTATTTT	CSARGYSPRQDREDTQYF
many	TRBV6-2/TRBV6-3	NA	TRBJ2-7	12	TGTGCCAGCAGTTCTCCCCCCTACGAGCAGTACTTC	CASSSPPYEQYF
NA	TRBV18	TRBD1	TRBJ2-2	17	TGTGCCAGCTCACCAGGGGTCGGGACAGGAGCAACCGGGGAGCTGTTTTTT	CASSPGVGTGATGELFF
NA	TRBV5-5	NA	TRBJ2-3	12	TGTGCCAGCAGCTGGTACACAGATACGCAGTATTTT	CASSWYTDTQYF
NA	TRBV6-1	NA	TRBJ2-2	14	TGTGCCAGCAGACGCCCAGGGGTGACCGGGGAGCTGTTTTTT	CASRRPGVTGELFF
NA	TRBV20-1	TRBD2	TRBJ2-3	13	TGCAGTGCACGGACTAGCGGGGCAGATACGCAGTATTTT	CSARTSGADTQYF
few	TRBV15	NA	TRBJ1-2	13	TGTGCCACCAGCAGAGATGGTACCTATGGCTACACCTTC	CATSRDGTYGYTF
many	TRBV19	NA	TRBJ2-7	15	TGTGCCAGTAGTATAGACGCGTTCGCCAGCTACGAGCAGTACTTC	CASSIDAFASYEQYF